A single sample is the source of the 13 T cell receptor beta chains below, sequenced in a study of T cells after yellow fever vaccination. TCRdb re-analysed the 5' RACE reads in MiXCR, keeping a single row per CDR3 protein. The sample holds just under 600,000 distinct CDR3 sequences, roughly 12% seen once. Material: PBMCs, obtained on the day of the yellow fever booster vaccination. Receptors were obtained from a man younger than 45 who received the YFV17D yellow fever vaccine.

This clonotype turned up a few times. The CDR3: CSAYYPGSGANVLTF. Written as DNA, the CDR3 is TGCAGTGCTTACTACCCAGGCTCTGGGGCCAACGTCCTGACTTTC. V usage is TRBV20-1 and J usage is TRBJ2-6, with D uncertain. The CDR3 runs 15 residues. Germline-derived CDR1 and CDR2 are DFQATT and SNEGSKA (reference sequence). Between the trimmed V and J ends, which lost 5 bases and 0 bases, there was a span of 11 bases.

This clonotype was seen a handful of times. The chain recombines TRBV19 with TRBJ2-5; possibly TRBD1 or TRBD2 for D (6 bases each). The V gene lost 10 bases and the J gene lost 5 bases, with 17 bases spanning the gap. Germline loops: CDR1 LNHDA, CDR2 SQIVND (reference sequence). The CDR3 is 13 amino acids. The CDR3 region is CATLGGRSETQYF. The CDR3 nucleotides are TGTGCCACATTAGGGGGGCGCAGTGAGACCCAGTACTTC.

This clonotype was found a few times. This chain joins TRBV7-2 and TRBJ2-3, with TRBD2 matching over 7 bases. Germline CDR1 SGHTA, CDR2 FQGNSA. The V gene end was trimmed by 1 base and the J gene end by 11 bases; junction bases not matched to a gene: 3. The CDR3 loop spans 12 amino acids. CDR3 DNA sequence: TGTGCCAGCAGCTTAGACTCGGGGGGGCAGTATTTT. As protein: CASSLDSGGQYF.

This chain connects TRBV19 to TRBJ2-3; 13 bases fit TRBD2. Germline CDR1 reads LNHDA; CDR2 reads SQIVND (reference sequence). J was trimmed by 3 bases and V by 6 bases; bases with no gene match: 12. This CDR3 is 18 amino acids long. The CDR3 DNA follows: TGTGCCAGTAGGGCTACCGACGGACTAGCGGGAGATACAGATACGCAGTATTTT. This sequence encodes CASRATDGLAGDTDTQYF.

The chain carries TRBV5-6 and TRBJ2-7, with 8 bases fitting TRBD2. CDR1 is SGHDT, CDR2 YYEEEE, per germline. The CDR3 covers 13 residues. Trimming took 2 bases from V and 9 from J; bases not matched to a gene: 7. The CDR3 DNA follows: TGTGCCAGCAGCTTCGGGGCCCGGGAGGGGCAGTACTTC. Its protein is CASSFGAREGQYF.

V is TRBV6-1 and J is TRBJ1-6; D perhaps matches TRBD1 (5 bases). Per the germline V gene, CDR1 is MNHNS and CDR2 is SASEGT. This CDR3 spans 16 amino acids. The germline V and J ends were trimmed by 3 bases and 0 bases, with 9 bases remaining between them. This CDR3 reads CASSDLDSSYNSPLHF. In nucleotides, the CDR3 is TGTGCCAGCAGTGACCTAGACAGCTCCTATAATTCACCCCTCCACTTT.

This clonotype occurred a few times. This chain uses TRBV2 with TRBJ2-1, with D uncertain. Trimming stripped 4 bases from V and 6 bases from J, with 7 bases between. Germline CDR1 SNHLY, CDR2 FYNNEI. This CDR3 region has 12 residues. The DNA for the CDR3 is TGTGCCAGCAGTGTAGCAGTCAATGAGCAGTTCTTC. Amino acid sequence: CASSVAVNEQFF. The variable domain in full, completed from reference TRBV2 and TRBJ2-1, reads EPEVTQTPSHQVTQMGQEVILRCVPISNHLYFYWYRQILGQKVEFLVSFYNNEISEKSEIFDDQFSVERPDGSNFTLKIRSTKLEDSAMYFCASSVAVNEQFFGPGTRLTVL.

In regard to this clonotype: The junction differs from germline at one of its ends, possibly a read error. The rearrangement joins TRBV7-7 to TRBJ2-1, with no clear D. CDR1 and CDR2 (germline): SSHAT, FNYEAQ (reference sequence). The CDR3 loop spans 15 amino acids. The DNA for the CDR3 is TGTGCTAGCAGTCGGGTGGTTGGACCCTTTCATGAGCAGTTCTTC. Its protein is CASSRVVGPFHEQFF.

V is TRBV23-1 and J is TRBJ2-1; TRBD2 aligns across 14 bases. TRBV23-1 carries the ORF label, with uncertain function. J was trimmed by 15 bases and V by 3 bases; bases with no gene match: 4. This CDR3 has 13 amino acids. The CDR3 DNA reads TGCGCCAGCAGTCAGGGACTAGCGGGAGTCCCGTTCTTC. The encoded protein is CASSQGLAGVPFF.

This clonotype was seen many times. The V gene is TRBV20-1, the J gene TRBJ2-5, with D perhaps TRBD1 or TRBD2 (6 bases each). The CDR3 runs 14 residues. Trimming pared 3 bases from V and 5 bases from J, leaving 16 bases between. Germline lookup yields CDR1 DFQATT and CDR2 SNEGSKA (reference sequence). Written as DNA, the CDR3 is TGCAGTGCTAGCAGGAGGGGGGATCGGGAGACCCAGTACTTC. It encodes CSASRRGDRETQYF.

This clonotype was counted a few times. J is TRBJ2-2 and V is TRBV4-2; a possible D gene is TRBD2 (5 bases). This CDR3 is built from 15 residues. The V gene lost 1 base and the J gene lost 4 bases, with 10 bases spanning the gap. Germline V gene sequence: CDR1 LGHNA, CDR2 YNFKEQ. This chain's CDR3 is CASSQVSGSTGELFF. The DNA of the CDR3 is TGTGCCAGCAGCCAAGTAAGCGGAAGCACCGGGGAGCTGTTTTTT.

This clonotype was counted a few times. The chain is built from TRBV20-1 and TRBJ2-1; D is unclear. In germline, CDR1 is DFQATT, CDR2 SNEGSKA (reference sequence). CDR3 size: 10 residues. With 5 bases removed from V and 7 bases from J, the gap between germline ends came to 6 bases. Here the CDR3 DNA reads TGCAGTGCTCTAGATAATGAGCAGTTCTTC. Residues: CSALDNEQFF.

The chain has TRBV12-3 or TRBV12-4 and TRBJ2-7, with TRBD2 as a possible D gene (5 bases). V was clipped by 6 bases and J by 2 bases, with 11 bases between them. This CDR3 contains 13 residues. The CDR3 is CASRRAGPYEQYF. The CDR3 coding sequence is TGTGCCAGCAGGAGGGCGGGCCCCTACGAGCAGTACTTC.